The 2 T cell receptor beta chains below were found in one sample sequenced in a study of blood T cells in healthy people across ages. The authors ran a second PCR of 7 to 11 cycles using a sample-barcoded 5' primer and a J-beta primer mix. Each CDR3 protein is one row after TCRdb ran MiXCR on the 5' RACE reads. Among some 760,000 distinct CDR3 sequences, 20% to 25% were seen once, and the ten largest hold around 9.2%. These data were also reused for a study on T cells of mothers and their children.

Sample: blood. These receptor sequences come from a boy aged 10-17 years in good health.

This chain uses TRBV12-3 or TRBV12-4 with TRBJ1-2; D is ambiguous. V dropped 6 bases and J dropped 4 bases, with 21 bases sitting between them. CDR3 length equals 16 residues. The CDR3 DNA sequence: TGTGCCAGCAGCCTTTTCGGGCAGGCCCCTTCCTATGGCTACACCTTC. Residues: CASSLFGQAPSYGYTF.

The rearrangement uses TRBV2 and TRBJ2-3; D is unclear. Germline CDR1 SNHLY, CDR2 FYNNEI. The length of the CDR3 is 16 residues. The V gene lost 7 bases and the J gene lost 0 bases, with 17 bases spanning the gap. CDR3 bases: TGTGCCAGCATGAAACATGGGAAAACTAGCACAGATACGCAGTATTTT. This translates into CASMKHGKTSTDTQYF.